Listed here are 31 T cell receptor beta chains from one sample, sequenced in a study of OX40 agonist ivuxolimab in advanced cancers. Measured with immunoSEQ multiplex PCR; TCRdb has only the in-frame clones, and not every one. The table includes about 76,000 clones, less than 90% detected once. The input for sequencing was CD4+ or CD8+ T cells sorted from blood, taken in a trial of the OX40 agonist ivuxolimab. The receptors stem from an adult with an advanced solid tumor such as melanoma, head and neck, liver or kidney cancer.

V is TRBV19 and J is TRBJ1-2, with D tentatively TRBD1 (5 bases). This CDR3 spans 14 amino acids. Germline V gene data show CDR1 as LNHDA and CDR2 as SQIVND (reference sequence). Trimming stripped 7 bases from V and 4 bases from J, with 16 bases between. As DNA, the CDR3 is TGTGCCAGTACTCTGGAGGGACGTCTCTATGGCTACACCTTC. It translates to CASTLEGRLYGYTF.

This CDR3 is CASSPRGFGGYEQYF. Here the CDR3 DNA reads TGTGCCAGCTCACCACGAGGCTTTGGCGGCTACGAGCAGTACTTC. V gene TRBV18 combines with J gene TRBJ2-7; D unclear. The V and J ends lost 1 base and 3 bases respectively, with 13 bases between them. The length of the CDR3 is 15 residues. Germline CDR1 KGHSH, CDR2 LQKENI.

This clone was observed once. The CDR3 region has the DNA TGCAGCGTTGAAGTTAGCGGGACCCCGATGGGCTCCTACGAGCAGTACTTC. It codes for CSVEVSGTPMGSYEQYF. The V and J genes are TRBV29-1 and TRBJ2-7; 8 nucleotides agree with TRBD2. J was trimmed by 0 bases and V by 1 base; bases with no gene match: 11. CDR1 and CDR2 from the germline V gene are SQVTM and ANQGSEA. This CDR3 region has 17 residues.

This clone was detected once. The J gene is TRBJ1-4, the V gene TRBV5-8; 8 positions match TRBD1. Trimming at V came to 5 bases and at J to 7 bases, leaving 10 bases not matched to a gene. Germline-derived CDR1 and CDR2 are SGHTS and YDEGEE. The CDR3 runs to 15 residues. The CDR3 sequence is CASSPRLQGVEKLFF. CDR3 sequence (DNA): TGTGCCAGCAGTCCGAGGTTACAGGGGGTTGAAAAACTGTTTTTT.

Comments on this clone: This same CDR3 is encoded by further DNA sequences in the sample. The V gene is TRBV19, the J gene TRBJ2-2; TRBD1 aligns across 9 bases. This CDR3 spans 15 amino acids. J was trimmed by 0 bases and V by 7 bases; bases with no gene match: 3. Germline CDR1 and CDR2: LNHDA and SQIVND (reference sequence). The CDR3 spells CASKGQGSNTGELFF. DNA of the CDR3: TGTGCCAGTAAGGGACAGGGCTCGAACACCGGGGAGCTGTTTTTT.

The chain carries TRBV5-6 and TRBJ2-5; TRBD2 matches at 9 bases. CDR3 size: 15 residues. The germline CDR1 and CDR2 sequences are SGHDT and YYEEEE. V shed 0 bases and J 3 bases; nucleotides not matched to a gene: 3. The CDR3 DNA is TGTGCCAGCAGCTTGGGGGCGGGGGGGAAAGAGACCCAGTACTTC. Translating gives CASSLGAGGKETQYF.

The J gene is TRBJ2-7, the V gene TRBV10-3; 9 nucleotides align to TRBD2. This CDR3 has 16 residues. The V and J ends lost 8 bases and 3 bases, in that order; junction bases with no gene match: 14. Germline lookup yields CDR1 ENHRY and CDR2 SYGVKD. CDR3 sequence (DNA): TGTGCCATCGGCCCGAAGACTAGCGGAGACCACTACGAGCAGTACTTC. Translating gives CAIGPKTSGDHYEQYF.

The chain employs TRBV5-4 and TRBJ2-3, with 9 bases that match TRBD2. The CDR3 runs to 16 residues. Looked up from germline, CDR1 is SGHNT and CDR2 is YYREEE (reference sequence). J lost 7 bases, V lost 0 bases, and 9 bases had no gene match. CDR3 in DNA: TGTGCCAGCAGCTTGGTGGGTAGCGGGAGAGGGAATACGCAGTATTTT. Protein sequence: CASSLVGSGRGNTQYF.

This chain uses TRBV14 with TRBJ2-7; 12 bases line up with TRBD1. V lost 2 bases to trimming and J lost 7 bases; unmatched junction nucleotides: 6. There are 15 residues in the CDR3. Germline lookup yields CDR1 SGHDN and CDR2 FVKESK. CDR3 DNA sequence: TGTGCCAGCAGCCAATCCCGGGACAGGGGGCAAGAGCAGTACTTC. It specifies CASSQSRDRGQEQYF.

The chain carries TRBV9 and TRBJ2-7; 12 bases fit TRBD1. CDR1 is SGDLS, CDR2 YYNGEE, per germline. CDR3 length: 15 residues. The V and J ends lost 2 bases and 3 bases, in that order; junction bases with no gene match: 3. The CDR3 sequence: CASSVGDRGLYEQYF. CDR3 in DNA: TGTGCCAGCAGCGTGGGGGACAGGGGGCTCTACGAGCAGTACTTC.

The genes are TRBV19 and TRBJ1-2; 7 nucleotides align to TRBD1. Trimming at V came to 6 bases and at J to 6 bases, leaving 10 bases not matched to a gene. CDR1 is LNHDA and CDR2 is SQIVND in the germline V gene (reference sequence). This CDR3 contains 14 residues. CDR3 sequence (DNA): TGTGCCAGTAGCATCGCAGGGGGGGAGAATGGCTACACCTTC. This gives the protein CASSIAGGENGYTF. The full variable domain, with the rest looked up from reference TRBV19 and TRBJ1-2, is DGGITQSPKYLFRKEGQNVTLSCEQNLNHDAMYWYRQDPGQGLRLIYYSQIVNDFQKGDIAEGYSVSREKKESFPLTVTSAQKNPTAFYLCASSIAGGENGYTFGSGTRLTVV.

The chain joins TRBV4-2 to TRBJ1-2; D remains unclear. CDR3 length: 13 amino acids. The V gene's germline CDR1 is LGHNA and CDR2 YNFKEQ. Trimming pared 0 bases from V and 8 bases from J, leaving 10 bases between. The CDR3 region is CASSQEGLPGYTF. CDR3 bases: TGTGCCAGCAGCCAAGAGGGCCTGCCGGGCTACACCTTC.

The chain uses TRBV30 and TRBJ2-5; TRBD2 is a possible D gene (6 bases). The CDR3 consists of 14 residues. Germline loops: CDR1 GTSNPN, CDR2 SVGIG (reference sequence). Trimming pared 0 bases from V and 5 bases from J, leaving 13 bases between. The CDR3 coding sequence is TGTGCCTGGAGTGTATCATCGGGGGTGGAGACCCAGTACTTC. It translates to CAWSVSSGVETQYF.

The chain joins TRBV27 to TRBJ2-2, with D hard to call. This CDR3 spans 13 amino acids. Germline CDR1 is MNHEY and CDR2 is SMNVEV (reference sequence). With 3 bases removed from V and 6 bases from J, the gap between germline ends came to 8 bases. For the CDR3, the DNA is TGTGCCAGCAGTTTCTCCGCGGCCGGGGAGCTGTTTTTT. This codes for CASSFSAAGELFF.

The rearrangement uses TRBV18 and TRBJ2-2; D may correspond to TRBD1 or TRBD2 (6 bases each). The V end lost 4 bases, the J end lost 5 bases, and 8 bases lay between the germline ends. The CDR3 runs 13 residues. Germline V gene sequence: CDR1 KGHSH, CDR2 LQKENI. CDR3 sequence reads: CASSRGGTGELFF. CDR3 sequence (DNA): TGTGCCAGCTCACGAGGGGGGACCGGGGAGCTGTTTTTT.

The chain employs TRBV6-5 and TRBJ2-4, with D unclear. Germline V gene sequence: CDR1 MNHEY, CDR2 SVGAGI. The CDR3 is made up of 14 amino acids. Between the trimmed V and J ends, which lost 6 bases and 6 bases, there was a span of 15 bases. This CDR3 is CASSPMGSANIQYF. The CDR3 DNA is TGTGCCAGCAGCCCTATGGGTTCGGCAAACATTCAGTACTTC.

V usage is TRBV18 and J usage is TRBJ1-2, with TRBD1 matching 9 bases. There are 17 residues in the CDR3. Trimming at V came to 6 bases and at J to 8 bases, leaving 19 bases not matched to a gene. The V gene's germline CDR1 is KGHSH and CDR2 LQKENI. The CDR3 DNA is TGTGCCAGCTCTCCGATTGTTGACAGGGGGATAATCCGCGGCTACACCTTC. Translation: CASSPIVDRGIIRGYTF. Full variable domain (rest looked up from reference TRBV18 and TRBJ1-2): NAGVMQNPRHLVRRRGQEARLRCSPMKGHSHVYWYRQLPEEGLKFMVYLQKENIIDESGMPKERFSAEFPKEGPSILRIQQVVRGDSAAYFCASSPIVDRGIIRGYTFGSGTRLTVV.

The chain is built from TRBV5-4 and TRBJ2-7, with TRBD1 matching 7 bases. Germline loops: CDR1 SGHNT, CDR2 YYREEE (reference sequence). Trimming at V came to 4 bases and at J to 4 bases, leaving 8 bases not matched to a gene. The CDR3 length is 14 residues. CDR3 bases: TGTGCCAGCAGCACTCAGGGACAGCGTTACGAGCAGTACTTC. It yields the protein CASSTQGQRYEQYF.

The chain recombines TRBV6-5 with TRBJ2-4; tentative D call: TRBD1 (6 bases). The V gene lost 5 bases and the J gene lost 7 bases, with 18 bases spanning the gap. There are 15 residues in the CDR3. Per the germline V gene, CDR1 is MNHEY and CDR2 is SVGAGI. CDR3 protein: CASSIQGRGWNIQYF. CDR3 DNA sequence: TGTGCCAGCAGTATACAGGGAAGGGGTTGGAACATTCAGTACTTC.

The V gene is TRBV19, the J gene TRBJ2-3; 7 bases are a match to TRBD2. The germline CDR1 and CDR2 sequences are LNHDA and SQIVND (reference sequence). The length of the CDR3 is 16 residues. V shed 4 bases, J shed 2 bases, and the junction held 9 bases outside the gene matches. CDR3 amino acids: CASSNPTGRDTDTQYF. The CDR3 nucleotides read TGTGCCAGTAGTAACCCTACGGGGAGGGACACAGATACGCAGTATTTT. Variable domain in full (rest from reference TRBV19 and TRBJ2-3): DGGITQSPKYLFRKEGQNVTLSCEQNLNHDAMYWYRQDPGQGLRLIYYSQIVNDFQKGDIAEGYSVSREKKESFPLTVTSAQKNPTAFYLCASSNPTGRDTDTQYFGPGTRLTVL.

A word on this clone: Other DNA variants within this sample encode the same CDR3. The chain recombines TRBV2 with TRBJ2-1; no reliable D call. Trimming removed 7 bases at V and 2 bases at J, with 12 bases between. The CDR3 loop spans 14 amino acids. CDR1 and CDR2 (germline): SNHLY, FYNNEI. The CDR3 protein is CASIKGLAYNEQFF. The CDR3 nucleotides read TGTGCCAGCATAAAGGGCCTTGCCTACAATGAGCAGTTCTTC.

In regard to this clone: A much larger clone is a single base away; this may be a read error. In the same sample, other DNA sequences code for this CDR3. The chain recombines TRBV14 with TRBJ2-7; no firm D call. With 4 bases removed from V and 1 base from J, the gap between germline ends came to 5 bases. The V gene's germline CDR1 is SGHDN and CDR2 FVKESK. This CDR3 region has 12 residues. CDR3 coding DNA: TGTGCCAGCAGCCCCCAATCCTACGAGCAGTACTTC. Translating it yields CASSPQSYEQYF.

V gene TRBV6-1 combines with J gene TRBJ1-1; D not certain. V was cut by 8 bases and J by 3 bases, with 10 bases left in between. Germline values: CDR1 MNHNS, CDR2 SASEGT. CDR3 length: 12 residues. This CDR3 reads CASVTAHTEAFF. CDR3 sequence (DNA): TGTGCCAGCGTTACAGCACACACTGAAGCTTTCTTT.

V usage is TRBV7-2 and J usage is TRBJ2-7; possible D gene TRBD2, 5 bases. Per germline, CDR1 SGHTA and CDR2 FQGNSA. V was clipped by 7 bases and J by 2 bases, with 18 bases between them. There are 15 residues in the CDR3. The CDR3 region is CASTSERSSTYEQYF. The CDR3 nucleotides are TGTGCCAGCACGTCTGAGCGGTCTTCAACCTACGAGCAGTACTTC.

There are a few counts of this clone. This chain connects TRBV7-6 to TRBJ1-4, with no clear D. Germline V gives CDR1 SGHVS, CDR2 FNYEAQ. The CDR3 has 14 residues. Trimming removed 4 bases from V and 7 bases from J, with 13 bases in between. CDR3 DNA sequence: TGTGCCAGCAGCTCGACCGTGCACCGTGAAAAACTGTTTTTT. It yields the protein CASSSTVHREKLFF.

About this clone itself: The conserved final phenylalanine or tryptophan is absent from the CDR3, which likely points to a read error. The limits of the CDR3 on the DNA are not certain, so only TCRdb's listed CDR3 is given. This rearrangement joins TRBV21-1 to TRBJ1-2; the D call of TRBD1 is as the table states it, not checked on the DNA. TRBV21-1 is listed as a pseudogene. Ends included, the CDR3 has 16 residues. CDR3: CASSKARDRVYEGYTL.

This clone was seen only once. The chain combines TRBV11-1 with TRBJ2-7; perhaps D is TRBD1 or TRBD2 (6 bases each). Trimming cost V 2 bases and J 2 bases, with 13 bases left between them. The germline V gene has CDR1 SGHAT and CDR2 FQDESV (reference sequence). The CDR3 is 15 amino acids. The CDR3 loop reads CASSLKWGATYEQYF. In nucleotides, the CDR3 is TGTGCCAGCAGCTTAAAGTGGGGGGCCACCTACGAGCAGTACTTC.

The chain uses TRBV30 and TRBJ2-1; 8 bases agree with TRBD2. V trimming: 2 bases; J trimming: 9 bases; junction bases outside the gene matches: 3. The CDR3 is made up of 12 amino acids. In germline, CDR1 is GTSNPN, CDR2 SVGIG (reference sequence). The CDR3, as DNA: TGTGCCTGGAGTATCCTAGCGGGTGAGCAGTTCTTC. Protein: CAWSILAGEQFF.

This clone showed up just a few times. The J gene is TRBJ1-2, the V gene TRBV10-2, with D possibly TRBD1 on 6 matching bases. The CDR3 length is 13 residues. CDR1 and CDR2 (germline): WSHSY, SAAADI. The V gene lost 3 bases and the J gene lost 2 bases, with 7 bases spanning the gap. The CDR3 sequence: CASSEQGNYGYTF. The DNA of the CDR3 is TGCGCCAGCAGTGAACAGGGAAACTATGGCTACACCTTC.

This chain links TRBV5-1 with TRBJ2-1, with 13 bases lining up with TRBD2. Losses at the gene ends were 4 bases for V and 4 bases for J; bases not matched to a gene: 11. The CDR3 extends over 18 amino acids. Germline-derived CDR1 and CDR2 are SGHRS and YFSETQ. CDR3 in DNA: TGCGCCAGCAGCCACTCGACTAGCGGGGGGCCTCGGTACAATGAGCAGTTCTTC. It encodes CASSHSTSGGPRYNEQFF. Using reference TRBV5-1 and TRBJ2-1 for the parts outside the CDR3, the full variable domain is KAGVTQTPRYLIKTRGQQVTLSCSPISGHRSVSWYQQTPGQGLQFLFEYFSETQRNKGNFPGRFSGRQFSNSRSEMNVSTLELGDSALYLCASSHSTSGGPRYNEQFFGPGTRLTVL.

The chain uses TRBV6-5 and TRBJ1-2, with 10 positions matching TRBD1. From germline, CDR1 is MNHEY and CDR2 SVGAGI. This CDR3 has 14 amino acids. Losses at the gene ends were 2 bases for V and 8 bases for J; bases not matched to a gene: 5. The CDR3 sequence: CASSYADRGRGYTF. CDR3 nucleotide sequence: TGTGCCAGCAGTTACGCAGACAGGGGGCGCGGCTACACCTTC.